The T cell receptor beta chain under discussion was sequenced for a study of regulatory T cells in long-lasting Graves disease. Trimming cost V 1 base and J 7 bases, with 31 bases left between them. CDR1 is KGHDR and CDR2 is SFDVKD in the germline V gene. The CDR3 length is 21 residues. Library construction for TCR beta used iRepertoire HTBI primers and Arm-PCR of CDR3 regions. TCRdb reprocessed the multiplex PCR reads with MiXCR, giving one entry per CDR3 protein. This sample has approximately 310,000 distinct CDR3 sequences, with 15% to 20% found just once. Time point defined: newly diagnosed GD, antithyroid drugs for less than 3 months. Scientists built the TCR library using RNA that was extracted from PBMCs.

The chain combines TRBV24-1 with TRBJ2-1, with D perhaps being TRBD1 or TRBD2 (7 bases each). The sequence derives from a female donor with Graves disease. The sample was peripheral blood mononuclear cells (PBMCs), taken at new diagnosis, from a patient treated with antithyroid drugs. This CDR3 is CATSDFPDRSGRETEFNEQFF. The DNA of the CDR3 is TGTGCCACCAGTGATTTCCCGGACAGGTCGGGGCGGGAGACAGAGTTTAATGAGCAGTTCTTC.